A single sample gave rise to the 8 T cell receptor beta chains below, sequenced in a study of blood T cells in healthy people across ages. Next came a second PCR, run for roughly 7 to 12 cycles, which used a sample-barcoded 5' primer along with a J-beta primer mix. MiXCR, run by TCRdb on the 5' RACE reads, gives a single entry per CDR3 protein. The data hold approximately 730,000 distinct CDR3 sequences, with roughly 50% observed a single time. Sequencing was performed on blood. The receptors were gathered from a man aged 80 or over in good health.

The gene calls are TRBV7-2 and TRBJ2-1; D is uncertain. The CDR3 sequence is 12 residues long. V lost 5 bases to trimming and J lost 14 bases, with 16 bases between them. Per the germline V gene, CDR1 is SGHTA and CDR2 is FQGNSA. CDR3 nucleotide sequence: TGTGCCAGCAGCCGGCGAGGCCGGTGGGAGTTCTTC. It translates to CASSRRGRWEFF.

V is TRBV29-1 and J is TRBJ2-6, with 7 bases lining up with TRBD1. Germline values: CDR1 SQVTM, CDR2 ANQGSEA. This CDR3 has 16 residues. Trimming removed 7 bases from V and 2 bases from J; junction bases left unmatched: 11. This chain's CDR3 is CSAAETGLAGANVLTF. In DNA form, the CDR3 reads TGCAGCGCCGCCGAGACAGGGTTGGCTGGGGCCAACGTCCTGACTTTC.

The chain recombines TRBV9 with TRBJ2-5; perhaps TRBD2 as D (6 bases). Germline assignment: CDR1 SGDLS and CDR2 YYNGEE. The ends were cut back, 6 bases at V and 3 bases at J, with 18 bases in the middle. The CDR3 sequence is 15 residues long. In DNA, the CDR3 is TGTGCCAGCACCTCGAGTAGCGGTTGGGAAGAGACCCAGTACTTC. It encodes CASTSSSGWEETQYF. The full variable domain, its missing parts supplied by reference TRBV9 and TRBJ2-5, is DSGVTQTPKHLITATGQRVTLRCSPRSGDLSVYWYQQSLDQGLQFLIQYYNGEERAKGNILERFSAQQFPDLHSELNLSSLELGDSALYFCASTSSSGWEETQYFGPGTRLLVL.

This chain uses TRBV20-1 with TRBJ1-2; D unclear. This CDR3 has 13 amino acids. V lost 0 bases and J lost 2, with 7 bases in between. The germline V gene has CDR1 DFQATT and CDR2 SNEGSKA (reference sequence). The CDR3 DNA is TGCAGTGCTAGAGATACCCGGAACTATGGCTACACCTTC. Its translation is CSARDTRNYGYTF.

The genes are TRBV5-6 and TRBJ2-1; no clear D gene. CDR3 length equals 16 residues. The ends were cut back, 4 bases at V and 3 bases at J, with 17 bases in the middle. CDR1 is SGHDT and CDR2 is YYEEEE in the germline V gene. This chain's CDR3 is CASSQWIPIFYNEQFF. The CDR3 nucleotides read TGTGCCAGCAGCCAATGGATTCCTATCTTCTACAATGAGCAGTTCTTC.

CDR3 bases: TGCGCCAGCAGCCCAGCCCCGACGGACACCGCCTGGAGCTACACCTTC. It is translated as CASSPAPTDTAWSYTF. The chain couples TRBV4-1 to TRBJ1-2; tentative D call: TRBD1 (5 bases). The CDR3 contains 16 residues. Germline V gives CDR1 MGHRA, CDR2 YSYEKL. Trimming took off 4 bases at V and 9 bases at J, with 24 bases between the two ends.

This sequence joins TRBV4-1 and TRBJ2-7; TRBD2 matches 14 bases. The germline V gene encodes CDR1 MGHRA and CDR2 YSYEKL. With 5 bases clipped from V and 3 bases from J, the junction kept 12 bases outside the gene matches. The CDR3 length is 18 residues. This CDR3 is CASSGVNKGTSGGYEQYF. Written as DNA, the CDR3 is TGCGCCAGCAGCGGGGTCAATAAAGGGACTAGCGGGGGCTACGAGCAGTACTTC.

The gene calls are TRBV6-6 and TRBJ1-4; 7 nucleotides align to TRBD1. Trimming removed 6 bases from V and 3 bases from J; junction bases left unmatched: 4. The germline V gene encodes CDR1 MNHNY and CDR2 SVGAGI (reference sequence). This CDR3 spans 14 amino acids. As DNA, the CDR3 is TGTGCCAGCAGAACCGGGACAGCTAATGAAAAACTGTTTTTT. This codes for CASRTGTANEKLFF.